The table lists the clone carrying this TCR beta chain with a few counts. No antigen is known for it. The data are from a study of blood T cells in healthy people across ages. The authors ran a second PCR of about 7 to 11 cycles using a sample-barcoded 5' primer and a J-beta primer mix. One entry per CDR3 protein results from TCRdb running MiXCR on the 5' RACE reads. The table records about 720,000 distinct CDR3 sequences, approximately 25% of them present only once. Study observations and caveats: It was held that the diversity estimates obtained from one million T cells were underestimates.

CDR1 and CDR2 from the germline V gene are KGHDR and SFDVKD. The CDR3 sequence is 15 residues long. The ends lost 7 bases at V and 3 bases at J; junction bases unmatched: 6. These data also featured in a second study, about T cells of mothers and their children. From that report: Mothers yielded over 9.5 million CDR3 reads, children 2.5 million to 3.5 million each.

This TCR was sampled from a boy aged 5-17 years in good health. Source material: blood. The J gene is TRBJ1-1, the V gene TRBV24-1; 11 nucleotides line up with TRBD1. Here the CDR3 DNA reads TGTGCCACCAGGGGACAGGGGGGAGTCGACACTGAAGCTTTCTTT. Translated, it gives CATRGQGGVDTEAFF.